This T cell receptor beta chain was sequenced in a study of beta chain features in type 1 diabetes. The overall study: No patient-donor differences in age, gender, total cells or subset yield.

In germline, CDR1 is MNHEY, CDR2 SMNVEV (reference sequence). This CDR3 contains 13 residues. The V and J ends lost 3 bases and 8 bases respectively, with 8 bases between them. Donors underwent one heparinised blood draw, 90 to 150 mL on average. Expressed TCRB transcripts were sequenced, since all the RNA that had been isolated was reverse transcribed. Naive, central memory and regulatory T cell samples came to a mean of around 3.5 million reads. Some clones are missing from TCRdb's copy, which holds only in-frame ones; the method was immunoSEQ multiplex PCR. The table includes 620,000 or so clones, roughly 16% detected once.

The J gene is TRBJ1-6, the V gene TRBV27; D not resolved. Sequencing was performed on naive CD4+ T cells from blood. The origin of this receptor is a man between 18 and 29 years old in good health. The CDR3: CASSFKSYSPLHF. For the CDR3, the DNA is TGTGCCAGCAGTTTCAAAAGCTATTCACCCCTCCACTTT.